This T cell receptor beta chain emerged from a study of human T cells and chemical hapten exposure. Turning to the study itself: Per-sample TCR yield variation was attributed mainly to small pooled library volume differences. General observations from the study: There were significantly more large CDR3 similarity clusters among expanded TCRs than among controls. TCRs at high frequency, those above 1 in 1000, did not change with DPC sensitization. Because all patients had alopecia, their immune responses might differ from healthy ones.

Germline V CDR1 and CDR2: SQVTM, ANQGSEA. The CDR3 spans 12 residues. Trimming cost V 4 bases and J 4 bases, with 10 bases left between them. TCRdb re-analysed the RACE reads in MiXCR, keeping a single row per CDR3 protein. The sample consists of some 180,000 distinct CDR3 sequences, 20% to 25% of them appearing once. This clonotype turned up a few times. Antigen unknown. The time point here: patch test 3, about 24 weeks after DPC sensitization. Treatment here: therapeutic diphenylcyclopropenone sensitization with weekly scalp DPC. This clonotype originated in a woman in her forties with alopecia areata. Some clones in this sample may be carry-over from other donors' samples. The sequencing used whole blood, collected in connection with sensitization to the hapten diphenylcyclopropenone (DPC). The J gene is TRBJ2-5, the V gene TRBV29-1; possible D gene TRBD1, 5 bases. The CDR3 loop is CSVGSRAETQYF. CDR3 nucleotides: TGCAGCGTTGGATCCAGGGCAGAGACCCAGTACTTC.